The clone carrying this T cell receptor (beta chain) was picked up one time. This entry comes from a study of monozygotic twins with cystic fibrosis. This CDR3 is built from 16 residues. V was clipped by 4 bases and J by 3 bases, with 18 bases between them. CDR1 and CDR2 (germline): SGHTA, FQGNSA. Only in-frame clones appear in the TCRdb table, and some are missing; sequencing was by immunoSEQ multiplex PCR. The sample records over 25,000 clones, 80% to 95% being singletons. The clonotype was recovered from a girl aged 2 to 9 with cystic fibrosis. V and J are TRBV7-2 and TRBJ1-2; D gene unclear. The sequenced sample consisted of blood. The CDR3 here is CASSSFRLKGDYGYTF. The DNA for the CDR3 is TGTGCCAGCAGCTCCTTCCGCCTCAAGGGTGACTATGGCTACACCTTC.